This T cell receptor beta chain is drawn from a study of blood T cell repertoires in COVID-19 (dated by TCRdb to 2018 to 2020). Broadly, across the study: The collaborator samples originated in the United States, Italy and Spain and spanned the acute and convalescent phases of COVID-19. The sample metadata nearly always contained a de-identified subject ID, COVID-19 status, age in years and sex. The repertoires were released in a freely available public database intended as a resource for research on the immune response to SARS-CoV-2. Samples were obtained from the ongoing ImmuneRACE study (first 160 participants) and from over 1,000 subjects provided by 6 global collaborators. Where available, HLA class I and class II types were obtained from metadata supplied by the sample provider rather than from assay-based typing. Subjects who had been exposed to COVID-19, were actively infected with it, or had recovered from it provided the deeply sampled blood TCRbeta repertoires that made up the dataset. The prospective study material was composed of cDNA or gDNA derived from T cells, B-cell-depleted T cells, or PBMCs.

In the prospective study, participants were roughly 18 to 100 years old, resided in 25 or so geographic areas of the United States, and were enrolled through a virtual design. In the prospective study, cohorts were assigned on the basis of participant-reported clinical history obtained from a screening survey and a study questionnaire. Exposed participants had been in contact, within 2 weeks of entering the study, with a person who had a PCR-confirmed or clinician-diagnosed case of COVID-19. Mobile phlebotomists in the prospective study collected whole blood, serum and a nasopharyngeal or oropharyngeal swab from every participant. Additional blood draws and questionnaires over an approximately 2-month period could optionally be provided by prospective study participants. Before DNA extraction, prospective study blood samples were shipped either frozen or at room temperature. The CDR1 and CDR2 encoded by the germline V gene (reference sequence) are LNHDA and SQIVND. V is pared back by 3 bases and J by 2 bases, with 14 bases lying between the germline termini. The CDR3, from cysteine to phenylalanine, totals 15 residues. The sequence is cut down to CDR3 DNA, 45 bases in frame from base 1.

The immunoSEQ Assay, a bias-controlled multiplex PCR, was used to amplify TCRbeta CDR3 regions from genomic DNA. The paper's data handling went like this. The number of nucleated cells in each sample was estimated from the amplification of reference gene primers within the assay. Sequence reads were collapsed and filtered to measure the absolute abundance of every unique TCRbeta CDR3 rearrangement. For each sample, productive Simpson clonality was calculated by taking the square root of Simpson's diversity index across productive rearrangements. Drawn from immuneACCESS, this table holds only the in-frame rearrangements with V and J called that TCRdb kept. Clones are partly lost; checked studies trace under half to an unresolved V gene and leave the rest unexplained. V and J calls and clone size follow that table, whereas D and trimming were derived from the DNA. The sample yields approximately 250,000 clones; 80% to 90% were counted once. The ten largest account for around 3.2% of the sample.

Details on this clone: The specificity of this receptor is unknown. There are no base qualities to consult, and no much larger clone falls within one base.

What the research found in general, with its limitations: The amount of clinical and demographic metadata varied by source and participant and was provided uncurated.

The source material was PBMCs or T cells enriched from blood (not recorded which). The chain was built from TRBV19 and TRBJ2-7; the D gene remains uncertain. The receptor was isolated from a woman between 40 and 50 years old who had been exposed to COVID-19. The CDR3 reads CASSMAERGTYEQYF. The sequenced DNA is TGTGCCAGTAGTATGGCGGAGAGAGGAACCTACGAGCAGTACTTC.